Each of the 11 T cell receptor beta chains below was sequenced from the same sample in a study of cytomegalovirus exposure and HLA in healthy donors. PCR used 60 Vbeta primers and 13 Jbeta primers. Method: immunoSEQ multiplex PCR; TCRdb's copy keeps in-frame clones and lacks some. This sample carries roughly 110,000 clones, roughly 73% of them seen once, and the ten largest clones take roughly 2.5%. Sequenced material: PBMCs. The receptors derive from a man between 40 and 49 years old in good health and CMV-seronegative.

The chain joins TRBV5-6 to TRBJ1-5; D possibly corresponds to TRBD1 (5 bases). Deletions cut 4 bases from V and 0 bases from J, with 11 bases between. The CDR3 covers 15 residues. From germline, CDR1 is SGHDT and CDR2 YYEEEE. The CDR3 loop is CASSRYRNSNQPQHF. For the CDR3, the DNA is TGTGCCAGCAGCCGGTACAGGAATAGCAATCAGCCCCAGCATTTT.

V gene TRBV27 combines with J gene TRBJ1-4; D is unclear. Trimming shortened V by 0 bases and J by 2 bases, and 7 bases separated the two germline ends. The CDR3 has 15 residues. CDR1 is MNHEY, CDR2 SMNVEV, per germline (reference sequence). CDR3: CASSLSSGTNEKLFF. In DNA form, the CDR3 reads TGTGCCAGCAGTTTATCCTCGGGGACTAATGAAAAACTGTTTTTT.

This chain uses TRBV10-2 with TRBJ2-3; TRBD2 aligns across 10 bases. J gave up 1 base and V 7 bases, and 23 bases lay outside the gene matches. The V gene's germline CDR1 is WSHSY and CDR2 SAAADI. The CDR3 covers 21 residues. CDR3 nucleotide sequence: TGCGCCAGCACTGGCGAGGTTGGGACTAGCGACTCCGAGTTACGCACAGATACGCAGTATTTT. Translating it yields CASTGEVGTSDSELRTDTQYF.

The chain uses TRBV4-1 and TRBJ1-1; D is possibly TRBD1 (6 bases). The V gene lost 2 bases and the J gene lost 2 bases, with 12 bases spanning the gap. CDR1 MGHRA and CDR2 YSYEKL come from the germline V gene. The CDR3 is made up of 15 amino acids. The CDR3 is CASSQPSGGNTEAFF. The CDR3 bases are TGCGCCAGCAGCCAACCCTCGGGGGGCAACACTGAAGCTTTCTTT.

This rearrangement joins TRBV5-3 to TRBJ2-1; unclear D gene. TRBV5-3 has ORF status, its function being uncertain. The CDR3 totals 14 residues. Trimming stripped 5 bases from V and 0 bases from J, with 9 bases between. CDR3 sequence (DNA): TGTGCCAGAAGAGCCCTAAGCTCCTACAATGAGCAGTTCTTC. This sequence encodes CARRALSSYNEQFF.

CDR3 in amino acids: CASSLGTNYEQYF. CDR3 DNA sequence: TGTGCCAGCAGCCTGGGGACTAACTACGAGCAGTACTTC. This chain uses TRBV7-2 with TRBJ2-7, with 7 bases lining up with TRBD2. From germline, CDR1 is SGHTA and CDR2 FQGNSA. The CDR3 is 13 residues long. V trimming: 5 bases; J trimming: 3 bases; junction bases outside the gene matches: 4.

The rearrangement links TRBV10-2 to TRBJ2-3; D may be TRBD1 (5 bases). CDR1 is WSHSY and CDR2 is SAAADI in the germline V gene. CDR3 length: 14 residues. Trimming stripped 6 bases from V and 4 bases from J, with 14 bases between. CDR3 residues: CASRDTESADTQYF. The CDR3 nucleotides read TGCGCCAGCAGGGACACCGAATCGGCAGATACGCAGTATTTT.

CDR3 coding DNA: TGTGCCAGCAGTTACTCGAGGACTCGATACGAGCAGTACTTC. This encodes CASSYSRTRYEQYF. The chain uses TRBV6-5 and TRBJ2-7, with a tentative D call TRBD2 (5 bases). There are 14 residues in the CDR3. V lost 0 bases, J lost 4 bases, and 10 bases lay in between. Germline assignment: CDR1 MNHEY and CDR2 SVGAGI.

The chain joins TRBV7-9 to TRBJ1-2, with no clear D. In germline, CDR1 is SEHNR, CDR2 FQNEAQ (reference sequence). Trimming removed 5 bases at V and 8 bases at J, with 15 bases between. There are 13 residues in the CDR3. The CDR3 spells CASSRLAQAGYTF. Written as DNA, the CDR3 is TGTGCCAGCAGCCGTCTCGCACAAGCGGGCTACACCTTC.

The chain combines TRBV6-1 with TRBJ1-2; D is unclear. V lost 6 bases and J 4 bases, leaving 9 bases between the germline ends. The CDR3 covers 12 residues. CDR1 is MNHNS and CDR2 is SASEGT in the germline V gene. CDR3 amino acids: CASSEPGYGYTF. The CDR3 DNA follows: TGTGCCAGCAGCGAACCGGGCTATGGCTACACCTTC.

A single count supports this clone. V gene TRBV7-2 combines with J gene TRBJ2-7; TRBD2 matches at 13 bases. J lost 4 bases, V lost 4 bases, and 7 bases had no gene match. Germline values: CDR1 SGHTA, CDR2 FQGNSA. The CDR3 is 16 amino acids. The CDR3 is CASSSRLAGGFYEQYF. The CDR3 DNA reads TGTGCCAGCAGCTCCCGACTAGCGGGGGGTTTTTACGAGCAGTACTTC.